This TCR beta chain derives from a study of radiotherapy plus CTLA-4 blockade in lung cancer. This clone occurred once. Its antigen is as yet unknown. General study results and limits: Peripheral blood showed expansion of tumor-derived TCR clones after radiotherapy and ipilimumab.

With 7 bases clipped from V and 6 bases from J, the junction kept 9 bases outside the gene matches. Germline V lookup: CDR1 LNHDA, CDR2 SQIVND (reference sequence). This CDR3 is built from 14 residues. Only in-frame clones appear in the TCRdb table, and some are missing; sequencing was by immunoSEQ multiplex PCR. The data show tens of thousands of clones, roughly 73% seen once. The V gene is TRBV19, the J gene TRBJ1-1, with TRBD1 matching 9 bases. Sequences were derived from peripheral blood, sampled from a patient treated with radiotherapy plus ipilimumab. This clonotype was sampled from a human donor with non-small cell lung cancer that progressed on radiotherapy plus ipilimumab. The CDR3 reads CASIVTGGSAEAFF. CDR3 in DNA: TGTGCCAGTATCGTAACAGGGGGCTCAGCTGAAGCTTTCTTT.